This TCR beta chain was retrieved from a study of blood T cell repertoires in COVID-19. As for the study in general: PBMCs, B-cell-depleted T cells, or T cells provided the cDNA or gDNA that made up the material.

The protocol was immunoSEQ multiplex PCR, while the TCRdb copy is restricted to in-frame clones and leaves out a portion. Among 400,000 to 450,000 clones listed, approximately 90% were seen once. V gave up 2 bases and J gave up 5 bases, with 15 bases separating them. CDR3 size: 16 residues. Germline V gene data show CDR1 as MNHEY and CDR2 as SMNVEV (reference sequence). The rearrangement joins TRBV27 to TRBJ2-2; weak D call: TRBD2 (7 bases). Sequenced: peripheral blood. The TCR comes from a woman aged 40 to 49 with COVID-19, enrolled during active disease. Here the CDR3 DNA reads TGTGCCAGCAGTTTAGTAGGGAGGGGGGATACCGGGGAGCTGTTTTTT. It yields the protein CASSLVGRGDTGELFF.